Below, 18 T cell receptor beta chains from the same sample are listed, as sequenced in a study of T cell changes during pregnancy in multiple sclerosis. Only in-frame clones appear in the TCRdb table, and some are missing; sequencing was by immunoSEQ multiplex PCR. In the table there are about 59,000 clones, about 94% of which are singletons. The source was CD8+ T cells from peripheral blood mononuclear cells, collected after pregnancy. The origin of the receptors is a female donor with multiple sclerosis, enrolled in a pregnancy study.

The rearrangement links TRBV21-1 to TRBJ2-7; the DNA was not compared with TRBD2, the D call given in the table. TRBV21-1 constitutes a pseudogene. CDR3 size: 18 residues. The CDR3 coding sequence is TGTGCCAGCAGCACGGGACTAGCGGGAGGAATCTTCTCCTACGAGCAGTACTTC. This gives the protein CASSTGLAGGIFSYEQYF.

This clone was observed once. The rearrangement links TRBV7-9 to TRBJ2-1, with 7 bases identical to TRBD2. Looked up from germline, CDR1 is SEHNR and CDR2 is FQNEAQ (reference sequence). V was clipped by 6 bases and J by 5 bases; unmatched bases: 10. The CDR3 has 15 residues. The CDR3 reads CASRFLADRHNEQFF. The CDR3 bases are TGTGCCAGCAGATTTCTAGCGGACCGACACAATGAGCAGTTCTTC.

The chain couples TRBV5-6 to TRBJ1-5; the match to TRBD1 covers 7 bases. The CDR3 contains 16 residues. V shed 5 bases, J shed 0 bases, and the junction held 8 bases outside the gene matches. The germline gives CDR1 SGHDT, CDR2 YYEEEE. The CDR3: CASSQTGDFSNQPQHF. Here the CDR3 DNA reads TGTGCCAGCAGTCAAACAGGGGATTTTAGCAATCAGCCCCAGCATTTT.

This clone was detected only once. V usage is TRBV6-5 and J usage is TRBJ2-7, with TRBD1 identical over 11 bases. From germline, CDR1 is MNHEY and CDR2 SVGAGI. The J segment lost 3 bases and the V segment lost 0 bases, leaving 1 base of the junction unmatched. The CDR3 sequence is 15 residues long. The CDR3, as DNA: TGTGCCAGCAGTTACTCGGGGACAGGGGGCTACGAGCAGTACTTC. Its protein product is CASSYSGTGGYEQYF.

The V gene is TRBV30, the J gene TRBJ2-7, with TRBD1 matching 11 bases. V dropped 3 bases and J dropped 5; count of bases not matched to a gene: 0. The CDR3 has 12 residues. Germline loops: CDR1 GTSNPN, CDR2 SVGIG (reference sequence). The CDR3 DNA reads TGTGCCTGGAGGGACAGGGGGCACGAGCAGTACTTC. It yields the protein CAWRDRGHEQYF.

The V call is TRBV18, the J call TRBJ2-5, with no clear D. With 2 bases removed from V and 4 bases from J, the gap between germline ends came to 8 bases. Germline CDR1 and CDR2: KGHSH and LQKENI. There are 13 residues in the CDR3. The CDR3 loop is CASSPYQRETQYF. CDR3 bases: TGTGCCAGCTCACCATACCAGCGAGAGACCCAGTACTTC.

The chain employs TRBV29-1 and TRBJ2-1, with TRBD1 matching 9 bases. Germline V CDR1 and CDR2: SQVTM, ANQGSEA. The CDR3 has 8 residues. Germline trimming cut 6 bases from V and 15 bases from J; bases unmatched to any gene: 0. As DNA, the CDR3 is TGCAGCGTGGGACAGGGGTTCTTC. This encodes CSVGQGFF.

This chain connects TRBV6-1 to TRBJ1-1; TRBD1 matches at 9 bases. The V segment lost 3 bases and the J segment 4 bases; nucleotides outside the gene matches: 6. The CDR3 has 15 amino acids. Germline V gene sequence: CDR1 MNHNS, CDR2 SASEGT. CDR3 amino acids: CASSETGGWSTEAFF. The CDR3 DNA reads as TGTGCCAGCAGTGAGACAGGGGGTTGGAGCACTGAAGCTTTCTTT.

The gene calls are TRBV27 and TRBJ1-5, with a possible D match to TRBD1 (6 bases). This CDR3 is built from 13 residues. Germline loops: CDR1 MNHEY, CDR2 SMNVEV (reference sequence). Between the trimmed V and J ends, which lost 2 bases and 6 bases, there was a span of 8 bases. In DNA form, the CDR3 reads TGTGCCAGCAGTTTAGGGACATCTCAGCCCCAGCATTTT. This sequence encodes CASSLGTSQPQHF.

This clone was picked up one time. The chain employs TRBV10-1 and TRBJ2-3, with D perhaps TRBD2 (6 bases). The CDR3 extends over 18 amino acids. V was shortened by 3 bases and J by 3 bases, with 22 bases between the two germline ends. CDR1 and CDR2 from the germline V gene are WNHNN and SYGVQD (reference sequence). DNA of the CDR3: TGCGCCAGCAGTGACCTTGAGCCGGGGGAAACCCTTACAGATACGCAGTATTTT. Residues: CASSDLEPGETLTDTQYF.

The chain couples TRBV27 to TRBJ1-4, with 7 bases aligning to TRBD1. Germline V gene data show CDR1 as MNHEY and CDR2 as SMNVEV (reference sequence). This CDR3 contains 15 residues. With V trimmed by 6 bases and J by 3 bases, 7 bases remained unmatched. CDR3 nucleotide sequence: TGTGCCAGCAGAATTTCAGGGGGATCTAATGAAAAACTGTTTTTT. Protein product: CASRISGGSNEKLFF.

This clone came up a few times. The J gene is TRBJ1-5, the V gene TRBV19, with D unresolved. Germline loops: CDR1 LNHDA, CDR2 SQIVND (reference sequence). There are 11 residues in the CDR3. V was trimmed by 5 bases and J by 8 bases, leaving 7 bases between them. The CDR3: CASSLGEPQHF. CDR3 nucleotide sequence: TGTGCCAGTAGTCTCGGAGAGCCCCAGCATTTT.

This chain uses TRBV6-6 with TRBJ2-7; TRBD1 matches at 7 bases. This CDR3 is 14 amino acids long. Germline lookup yields CDR1 MNHNY and CDR2 SVGAGI (reference sequence). V gave up 5 bases and J gave up 4 bases; unmatched junction bases: 8. This chain's CDR3 is CASSASGTAYEQYF. In nucleotides, the CDR3 is TGTGCCAGCAGTGCCTCCGGGACAGCATACGAGCAGTACTTC.

This clone occurred a few times. The chain is built from TRBV29-1 and TRBJ2-2; 8 bases line up with TRBD1. Germline loops: CDR1 SQVTM, CDR2 ANQGSEA. V trimming: 6 bases; J trimming: 1 base; junction bases outside the gene matches: 4. There are 14 residues in the CDR3. CDR3 sequence reads: CSVDRDGNTGELFF. The CDR3 region has the DNA TGCAGCGTGGACAGGGATGGGAACACCGGGGAGCTGTTTTTT.

The chain employs TRBV4-3 and TRBJ1-1, with TRBD1 matching 10 bases. Germline values: CDR1 LGHNA, CDR2 YSLEER. CDR3 length: 15 amino acids. Unmatched junction bases numbered 6, after V lost 3 bases and J lost 5 bases. Written as DNA, the CDR3 is TGCGCCAGCAGCCAGGACAGGGGGTCAGGAACTGAAGCTTTCTTT. Translation gives CASSQDRGSGTEAFF.

This chain uses TRBV5-1 with TRBJ1-1; D unresolved. This CDR3 is built from 12 residues. V was shortened by 5 bases and J by 0 bases, with 5 bases between the two germline ends. Per germline, CDR1 SGHRS and CDR2 YFSETQ. The CDR3 sequence is CASRDMNTEAFF. Here the CDR3 DNA reads TGCGCCAGCAGAGACATGAACACTGAAGCTTTCTTT.

The chain is built from TRBV7-2 and TRBJ1-5; no reliable D call. V shed 5 bases and J shed 5 bases, with 16 bases lying between them. CDR3 length equals 15 residues. Germline loops: CDR1 SGHTA, CDR2 FQGNSA. The chain's CDR3 is CASSPGAGWDQPQHF. As DNA, the CDR3 is TGTGCCAGCAGCCCAGGAGCGGGGTGGGATCAGCCCCAGCATTTT.

The V gene is TRBV5-1, the J gene TRBJ2-7, with 7 positions matching TRBD2. Germline V gene sequence: CDR1 SGHRS, CDR2 YFSETQ. The V segment lost 2 bases and the J segment 5 bases; nucleotides outside the gene matches: 1. The CDR3 totals 12 residues. The CDR3 DNA follows: TGCGCCAGCAGCTTCGGGGGGAACGAGCAGTACTTC. It codes for CASSFGGNEQYF.